The 29 T cell receptor beta chains below come from one sample, sequenced in a study of CD8+CD57+ T cells in acquired aplastic anemia. Sequencing was done on patients that had shown CD8+CD57+ cell expansion by flow cytometry. TCR beta VDJ and CDR3 profiles were obtained from a genomic DNA template. MiXCR, run by TCRdb on the reads, gives a single entry per CDR3 protein. The repertoire holds 55,000 to 60,000 distinct CDR3 sequences, with around 57% as singletons. The specimen sequenced was sorted CD4+, CD8+, or CD8+CD57+ T cells (not recorded which) from PBMCs. These receptors were collected from a human donor with aplastic anemia.

The chain uses TRBV15 and TRBJ1-5; D is ambiguous. The CDR3 is 15 amino acids. The V and J ends lost 1 base and 1 base respectively, with 8 bases between them. Germline lookup yields CDR1 LNHNV and CDR2 YYDKDF (reference sequence). DNA for the CDR3: TGTGCCACCAGCAGAGGTGGGCTCAGCAATCAGCCCCAGCATTTT. Residues: CATSRGGLSNQPQHF.

This clonotype was seen only a few times. The chain employs TRBV27 and TRBJ1-2; 7 bases are a match to TRBD1. The CDR3 is 13 residues long. Germline V gene data show CDR1 as MNHEY and CDR2 as SMNVEV (reference sequence). The J segment lost 3 bases and the V segment lost 8 bases, leaving 6 bases of the junction unmatched. The CDR3 DNA reads TGTGCCAGCGCGAGACAGGGTTACTATGGCTACACCTTC. Translation: CASARQGYYGYTF.

This clonotype was observed once. The chain links TRBV16 to TRBJ2-7; TRBD1 might be the D (5 bases). V was cut by 0 bases and J by 6 bases, with 15 bases left in between. The germline gives CDR1 KGHSY, CDR2 FQNENV. This CDR3 contains 15 residues. The CDR3 DNA sequence: TGTGCCAGCAGCCAATCCTCAGGGTTGGGCGGCGAGCAGTACTTC. This codes for CASSQSSGLGGEQYF. Variable domain in full (rest from reference TRBV16 and TRBJ2-7): GEEVAQTPKHLVRGEGQKAKLYCAPIKGHSYVFWYQQVLKNEFKFLISFQNENVFDETGMPKERFSAKCLPNSPCSLEIQATKLEDSAVYFCASSQSSGLGGEQYFGPGTRLTVT.

Within the sample, this clonotype is medium-sized. The chain combines TRBV10-3 with TRBJ1-2; D is undetermined. Trimming took off 4 bases at V and 1 base at J, with 4 bases between the two ends. CDR1 is ENHRY and CDR2 is SYGVKD in the germline V gene. The CDR3 is 12 residues long. The CDR3, as DNA: TGTGCCATCAGTGTCTATAACTATGGCTACACCTTC. Protein: CAISVYNYGYTF.

In this sample, this clonotype turned up once. The missing conserved phenylalanine or tryptophan at the end of this CDR3 makes a read error likely. The chain links TRBV25-1 to TRBJ1-1, with a possible D match to TRBD1 (5 bases). The CDR3 extends over 14 amino acids. In germline, CDR1 is MGHDK, CDR2 SYGVNS. Trimming removed 6 bases from V and 3 bases from J, with 14 bases in between. The CDR3 here is CASSVGAWDTEAFL. DNA of the CDR3: TGTGCCAGCAGCGTAGGGGCTTGGGACACTGAAGCTTTCCTT.

This clonotype was found many times. The chain joins TRBV28 to TRBJ2-5; 11 positions match TRBD2. The CDR3 spans 15 residues. V lost 4 bases, J lost 2 bases, and 3 bases stayed unmatched. The germline V gene has CDR1 MDHEN and CDR2 SYDVKM. DNA for the CDR3: TGTGCCAGCAGTTCACTAGCGGGGGATCAAGAGACCCAGTACTTC. Amino acids: CASSSLAGDQETQYF.

This chain connects TRBV15 to TRBJ2-3; unclear D gene. V lost 3 bases to trimming and J lost 6 bases, with 10 bases between them. CDR3 length equals 13 residues. Looked up from germline, CDR1 is LNHNV and CDR2 is YYDKDF (reference sequence). CDR3 in amino acids: CATSRDPRDTQYF. The CDR3 DNA reads as TGTGCCACCAGCAGGGACCCTCGGGATACGCAGTATTTT.

There are a few counts of this clonotype. This may be a read error: a much more frequent sequence differs by one nucleotide. The V call is TRBV13, the J call TRBJ2-5, with D possibly being TRBD1 or TRBD2 (5 bases each). The germline CDR1 and CDR2 sequences are PRHDT and FYEKMQ (reference sequence). This CDR3 is built from 13 residues. The CDR3 nucleotides are TGTGCCAGCGGCTTGGGGGTCGGGGAGACCCAGTACTTC. This sequence encodes CASGLGVGETQYF.

The CDR3 nucleotides read TGTGCCAGCAGCCCCACGGAAGGGACAGGGGACTCCTACGAGCAGTACGTC. Translation: CASSPTEGTGDSYEQYV. V usage is TRBV9 and J usage is TRBJ2-7; 10 nucleotides align to TRBD1. The V and J ends lost 4 bases and 0 bases, in that order; junction bases with no gene match: 10. The CDR3 consists of 17 residues. CDR1 and CDR2 from the germline V gene are SGDLS and YYNGEE.

This clonotype has a single count. In this CDR3 the conserved last residue, phenylalanine or tryptophan, is missing, so a read error is likely. This sequence joins TRBV6-5 and TRBJ1-6; D unresolved. CDR1 and CDR2 from the germline V gene are MNHEY and SVGAGI. The CDR3 loop spans 12 amino acids. In DNA, the CDR3 is TGTGCCAGCAGTTACATTGATTCGCCCCTCCACTCT. Translated, it gives CASSYIDSPLHS.

This clonotype has ten or more counts. This chain uses TRBV5-1 with TRBJ2-1, with 13 nucleotides matching TRBD2. V lost 2 bases to trimming and J lost 4 bases; unmatched junction nucleotides: 6. CDR1 and CDR2 from the germline V gene are SGHRS and YFSETQ. The CDR3 is 17 amino acids. CDR3 DNA sequence: TGCGCCAGCAGCTTAAGGACTAGCGGGGGCTCTTACAATGAGCAGTTCTTC. It yields the protein CASSLRTSGGSYNEQFF. The full variable domain, completed using reference TRBV5-1 and TRBJ2-1, is KAGVTQTPRYLIKTRGQQVTLSCSPISGHRSVSWYQQTPGQGLQFLFEYFSETQRNKGNFPGRFSGRQFSNSRSEMNVSTLELGDSALYLCASSLRTSGGSYNEQFFGPGTRLTVL.

V gene TRBV15 combines with J gene TRBJ2-1; maybe TRBD2 (6 bases). CDR1 and CDR2 from the germline V gene are LNHNV and YYDKDF (reference sequence). The CDR3 has 16 residues. V was trimmed by 4 bases and J by 4 bases, leaving 17 bases between them. DNA for the CDR3: TGTGCCACCAGCACCCGGTTCCGGGAGCCGTACAATGAGCAGTTCTTC. Translated: CATSTRFREPYNEQFF.

The gene calls are TRBV2 and TRBJ2-7; 7 positions match TRBD2. Germline CDR1 reads SNHLY; CDR2 reads FYNNEI. The ends lost 3 bases at V and 6 bases at J; junction bases unmatched: 8. The length of the CDR3 is 14 residues. The CDR3 bases are TGTGCCAGCAGTGATTCCGGGTCGGGGGGCGAGCAGTACTTC. Translated: CASSDSGSGGEQYF.

V is TRBV19 and J is TRBJ2-5; D is perhaps TRBD2 (6 bases). The CDR3 totals 16 residues. Trimming took 6 bases from V and 5 from J, leaving 22 bases between them. The V gene's germline CDR1 is LNHDA and CDR2 SQIVND (reference sequence). The CDR3 loop is CASSSGEQRAWETQYF. CDR3 in DNA: TGTGCCAGTAGCTCGGGGGAACAGAGGGCTTGGGAGACCCAGTACTTC.

The sample holds many counts of this clonotype. This chain joins TRBV5-6 and TRBJ2-2, with 7 bases that match TRBD2. CDR1 is SGHDT and CDR2 is YYEEEE in the germline V gene. The CDR3 consists of 16 residues. Trimming cost V 3 bases and J 2 bases; bases outside gene matches: 7. The CDR3: CASSSREGSNTGELFF. As DNA, the CDR3 is TGTGCCAGCAGCTCGAGGGAGGGCTCAAACACCGGGGAGCTGTTTTTT.

The chain employs TRBV4-3 and TRBJ2-4, with 8 positions matching TRBD1. CDR1 is LGHNA and CDR2 is YSLEER in the germline V gene. CDR3 length equals 16 residues. The junction had 11 bases not matched to a gene; V was cut back by 4 bases and J by 6 bases. The CDR3 DNA reads TGCGCCAGCAGCCCGAATGCAGGGGGCGCGGCAAACATTCAGTACTTC. Translation gives CASSPNAGGAANIQYF.

The chain combines TRBV24-1 with TRBJ1-2, with 7 bases aligning to TRBD1. Germline CDR1 KGHDR, CDR2 SFDVKD. CDR3 length equals 15 residues. After removal of 4 bases from V and 7 bases from J, the junction contained 11 bases not matched to a gene. The CDR3 coding sequence is TGTGCCACCAGTGACCGGTTCTCAGGGGACAGTGGCTACACCTTC. This sequence encodes CATSDRFSGDSGYTF.

CDR3 nucleotide sequence: TGTGCCACCAGCAGAGATAGGAGGGTTCCGGAAGCTTTCTTT. This sequence encodes CATSRDRRVPEAFF. This chain links TRBV15 with TRBJ1-1; D is unresolved. V lost 0 bases to trimming and J lost 8 bases, with 13 bases between them. The CDR3 length is 14 residues. Germline V gene sequence: CDR1 LNHNV, CDR2 YYDKDF (reference sequence).

This clonotype was counted between two and nine times. The chain carries TRBV15 and TRBJ2-1, with D uncertain. The CDR3 loop spans 11 amino acids. Trimming cost V 8 bases and J 9 bases, with 11 bases left between them. Germline CDR1 LNHNV, CDR2 YYDKDF (reference sequence). The CDR3 region is CATPRPPEQFF. CDR3 sequence (DNA): TGTGCCACCCCCCGTCCCCCTGAGCAGTTCTTC.

V gene TRBV20-1 combines with J gene TRBJ1-1; D ambiguous. The CDR3 has 14 amino acids. V lost 0 bases and J lost 4, with 12 bases in between. Germline V gene data show CDR1 as DFQATT and CDR2 as SNEGSKA (reference sequence). Here the CDR3 reads CSARDGVAGTEAFF. The CDR3 DNA is TGCAGTGCTAGAGATGGGGTGGCGGGCACTGAAGCTTTCTTT.

The chain is built from TRBV7-3 and TRBJ2-3, with D uncertain. Per the germline V gene, CDR1 is SGHTA and CDR2 is FQGTGA. V lost 5 bases and J lost 0, with 15 bases in between. This CDR3 comprises 16 residues. The CDR3 coding sequence is TGTGCCAGCAGCCCCTTCGCAGGCGTCAGCACAGATACGCAGTATTTT. This gives the protein CASSPFAGVSTDTQYF.

This clonotype was found many times. The chain carries TRBV10-3 and TRBJ2-5; D is uncertain. The CDR3 spans 19 residues. Looked up from germline, CDR1 is ENHRY and CDR2 is SYGVKD. Trimming shortened V by 0 bases and J by 2 bases, and 22 bases separated the two germline ends. DNA of the CDR3: TGTGCCATCAGTGAGTCGTCGCCAGACCGAACCGGAAGGCAAGAGACCCAGTACTTC. This sequence encodes CAISESSPDRTGRQETQYF.

CDR3 DNA: TGCGCCAGCAGTGGCAACAGGGAGGGAAAGCCCCAGCATTTT. It is translated as CASSGNREGKPQHF. The chain recombines TRBV10-2 with TRBJ1-5; possible D gene TRBD1, 6 bases. Germline assignment: CDR1 WSHSY and CDR2 SAAADI. The ends were cut back, 4 bases at V and 8 bases at J, with 15 bases in the middle. This CDR3 is 14 amino acids long.

The rearrangement links TRBV20-1 to TRBJ1-5, with a weak D call TRBD1 (5 bases). This CDR3 contains 15 residues. The V gene lost 3 bases and the J gene lost 3 bases, with 15 bases spanning the gap. Germline-derived CDR1 and CDR2 are DFQATT and SNEGSKA (reference sequence). Here the CDR3 reads CSARQGGLSNQPQHF. CDR3 sequence (DNA): TGCAGTGCTAGGCAGGGAGGACTTTCCAATCAGCCCCAGCATTTT.

The table lists this clonotype with many counts. The V call is TRBV4-3, the J call TRBJ1-5; 8 bases are shared with TRBD1. Trimming cost V 5 bases and J 0 bases; bases outside gene matches: 3. CDR1 is LGHNA, CDR2 YSLEER, per germline. The length of the CDR3 is 15 residues. For the CDR3, the DNA is TGCGCCAGCAGCGCCGACAGGGGTAGCAATCAGCCCCAGCATTTT. It codes for CASSADRGSNQPQHF.

This clonotype appeared many times. This sequence joins TRBV20-1 and TRBJ2-1; tentative D call: TRBD1 (6 bases). V dropped 4 bases and J dropped 6 bases, with 13 bases sitting between them. CDR1 is DFQATT, CDR2 SNEGSKA, per germline (reference sequence). This CDR3 comprises 13 residues. CDR3 sequence (DNA): TGCAGTGCTACAGGGGACGTAGGCAATGAGCAGTTCTTC. Translated: CSATGDVGNEQFF.

The V call is TRBV10-3, the J call TRBJ2-7; the D is unclear. Looked up from germline, CDR1 is ENHRY and CDR2 is SYGVKD. This CDR3 spans 11 amino acids. Trimming left V 10 bases short and J 7 bases short, with 14 bases between. CDR3 nucleotide sequence: TGTGCCAGCCATTACGGGCAAGAGCAGTACTTC. It yields the protein CASHYGQEQYF.

The CDR3, as DNA: TGTGCCAGCAGCTTAAGGGAGGCGAACACTGAAGCTTTCTTT. Encoded protein: CASSLREANTEAFF. This chain uses TRBV7-6 with TRBJ1-1; D unclear. The CDR3 sequence is 14 residues long. V was shortened by 2 bases and J by 1 base, with 8 bases between the two germline ends. From germline, CDR1 is SGHVS and CDR2 FNYEAQ.

V and J are TRBV10-2 and TRBJ1-2; D remains ambiguous. The CDR3 has 12 amino acids. The V end was cut by 6 bases, the J end by 5 bases, with 10 bases between. Germline V CDR1 and CDR2: WSHSY, SAAADI. The CDR3 is CASSQTSYGYTF. DNA of the CDR3: TGCGCCAGCAGCCAGACTTCTTATGGCTACACCTTC.